These 25 T cell receptor beta chains were all obtained from the same sample, sequenced in a study of T cell clonotyping in hematopoietic cell transplantation. TCRdb's copy holds only in-frame clones and misses some; the assay was immunoSEQ multiplex PCR. The repertoire includes roughly 4,500 clones, 70% to 85% of them detected once, and 22% sits in the top ten. This specimen consisted of peripheral blood mononuclear cells, obtained 180 days after allogeneic stem cell transplant. Receptor source: a male patient over 55 who had an allogeneic stem cell transplant from an unrelated donor, so T cells may come from the graft donor. Some clones in this sample may be carry-over from other donors' samples.

CDR3 residues: CASSLGGASVYQETQYF. The CDR3 DNA sequence: TGTGCCAGCAGCTTAGGAGGGGCTAGTGTATACCAAGAGACCCAGTACTTC. The chain combines TRBV7-9 with TRBJ2-5; possibly TRBD1 or TRBD2 for D (5 bases each). The ends were cut back, 1 base at V and 0 bases at J, with 15 bases in the middle. CDR1 is SEHNR, CDR2 FQNEAQ, per germline (reference sequence). The CDR3 is 17 residues long.

The chain carries TRBV29-1 and TRBJ1-1; D is undetermined. Germline lookup yields CDR1 SQVTM and CDR2 ANQGSEA. Trimming shortened V by 4 bases and J by 1 base, and 7 bases separated the two germline ends. The CDR3 length is 12 residues. CDR3 bases: TGCAGCGTTGGGTACCCGAACACTGAAGCTTTCTTT. It encodes CSVGYPNTEAFF.

The genes are TRBV11-1 and TRBJ2-7; TRBD2 matches at 12 bases. The V gene's germline CDR1 is SGHAT and CDR2 FQDESV (reference sequence). The length of the CDR3 is 18 residues. Germline trimming cut 5 bases from V and 0 bases from J; bases unmatched to any gene: 11. The CDR3 DNA follows: TGTGCCAGCAGCACCCGCGGACTAGCGGGGCGAAGCTCCTACGAGCAGTACTTC. Amino acids: CASSTRGLAGRSSYEQYF.

This sequence joins TRBV28 and TRBJ2-7; the D gene is possibly TRBD2 (5 bases). CDR3 length equals 13 residues. The germline V gene encodes CDR1 MDHEN and CDR2 SYDVKM. The ends were cut back, 2 bases at V and 5 bases at J, with 10 bases in the middle. The CDR3 reads CASSLMRVHEQYF. For the CDR3, the DNA is TGTGCCAGCAGTTTAATGCGGGTGCACGAGCAGTACTTC.

The chain carries TRBV5-1 and TRBJ2-5; 12 positions match TRBD1. The CDR3 sequence is 17 residues long. From germline, CDR1 is SGHRS and CDR2 YFSETQ. Germline trimming cut 3 bases from V and 5 bases from J; bases unmatched to any gene: 11. The CDR3 DNA follows: TGCGCCAGCAGCTACTATCCGGGACAGGGGGCAGGTGAGACCCAGTACTTC. It translates to CASSYYPGQGAGETQYF.

The V gene is TRBV19, the J gene TRBJ2-7; D may be TRBD1 (6 bases). The V gene's germline CDR1 is LNHDA and CDR2 SQIVND (reference sequence). This CDR3 is 15 amino acids long. Trimming shortened V by 3 bases and J by 3 bases, and 15 bases separated the two germline ends. DNA of the CDR3: TGTGCCAGTAGTATTGTTCACAGGGCAGGCTACGAGCAGTACTTC. This codes for CASSIVHRAGYEQYF. The variable domain in full, with the rest retrieved from reference TRBV19 and TRBJ2-7, is DGGITQSPKYLFRKEGQNVTLSCEQNLNHDAMYWYRQDPGQGLRLIYYSQIVNDFQKGDIAEGYSVSREKKESFPLTVTSAQKNPTAFYLCASSIVHRAGYEQYFGPGTRLTVT.

There are a few counts of this clone. The rearrangement uses TRBV7-8 and TRBJ2-3, with 8 positions matching TRBD1. Looked up from germline, CDR1 is SGHVS and CDR2 is FQNEAQ. CDR3 length: 15 residues. The V gene end was trimmed by 2 bases and the J gene end by 3 bases; junction bases not matched to a gene: 4. The CDR3 nucleotides are TGTGCCAGCAGCTTACCCCAGGGGGCAACAGATACGCAGTATTTT. Amino acid sequence: CASSLPQGATDTQYF.

V gene TRBV5-1 combines with J gene TRBJ2-5; D is unclear. Trimming left V 4 bases short and J 2 bases short, with 3 bases between. Germline V gives CDR1 SGHRS, CDR2 YFSETQ. There are 11 residues in the CDR3. The CDR3 region has the DNA TGCGCCAGCAGCGAACAAGAGACCCAGTACTTC. Its translation: CASSEQETQYF.

The chain couples TRBV4-2 to TRBJ2-3; D call uncertain. The CDR3 runs to 16 residues. V lost 3 bases to trimming and J lost 2 bases, with 15 bases between them. Germline lookup yields CDR1 LGHNA and CDR2 YNFKEQ. The CDR3 nucleotides are TGTGCCAGCAGCCAGACGACCGACGTACACACAGATACGCAGTATTTT. It encodes CASSQTTDVHTDTQYF.

This rearrangement joins TRBV28 to TRBJ2-7; TRBD1 matches at 10 bases. V lost 6 bases, J lost 5 bases, and 7 bases stayed unmatched. Germline V lookup: CDR1 MDHEN, CDR2 SYDVKM. The length of the CDR3 is 14 residues. The CDR3 protein is CASRGPGQGHEQYF. CDR3 DNA sequence: TGTGCCAGCAGGGGACCGGGACAGGGGCACGAGCAGTACTTC. The full variable domain, completed using reference TRBV28 and TRBJ2-7, is DVKVTQSSRYLVKRTGEKVFLECVQDMDHENMFWYRQDPGLGLRLIYFSYDVKMKEKGDIPEGYSVSREKKERFSLILESASTNQTSMYLCASRGPGQGHEQYFGPGTRLTVT.

This chain uses TRBV7-9 with TRBJ2-7; D is unclear. CDR1 SEHNR and CDR2 FQNEAQ come from the germline V gene (reference sequence). V dropped 6 bases and J dropped 6 bases, with 12 bases sitting between them. This CDR3 is 12 amino acids long. The CDR3 protein is CASRLTLGEQYF. The DNA of the CDR3 is TGTGCCAGCAGATTAACCCTGGGCGAGCAGTACTTC.

The J gene is TRBJ1-1, the V gene TRBV19; D uncertain. This CDR3 comprises 14 residues. Trimming left V 5 bases short and J 5 bases short, with 15 bases between. Germline V gives CDR1 LNHDA, CDR2 SQIVND (reference sequence). The CDR3 here is CASSLTGLGTEAFF. In nucleotides, the CDR3 is TGTGCCAGTAGTCTGACCGGGCTTGGGACTGAAGCTTTCTTT.

This chain links TRBV7-8 with TRBJ1-1; D is unclear. V was cut by 4 bases and J by 4 bases, with 13 bases left in between. Germline assignment: CDR1 SGHVS and CDR2 FQNEAQ. CDR3 length: 14 amino acids. CDR3 loop: CASSSTKPGTEAFF. The CDR3 DNA follows: TGTGCCAGCAGCTCAACAAAGCCGGGCACTGAAGCTTTCTTT.

This clone was seen just once. The chain recombines TRBV28 with TRBJ1-2; D not certain. Looked up from germline, CDR1 is MDHEN and CDR2 is SYDVKM. Deletions cut 1 base from V and 2 bases from J, with 8 bases between. This CDR3 contains 14 residues. CDR3 sequence (DNA): TGTGCCAGCAGTTTATCTCCGGAGAACTATGGCTACACCTTC. The encoded protein is CASSLSPENYGYTF.

The chain carries TRBV11-2 and TRBJ2-7; 11 bases line up with TRBD2. V trimming: 5 bases; J trimming: 4 bases; junction bases outside the gene matches: 7. CDR1 is SGHAT, CDR2 FQNNGV, per germline. The CDR3 has 15 residues. CDR3 nucleotide sequence: TGTGCCAGCAGCGAACCTAGCGGGGGGTTTTACGAGCAGTACTTC. This translates into CASSEPSGGFYEQYF.

This clone has a handful of counts. The chain joins TRBV28 to TRBJ2-7; TRBD1 is a possible D gene (5 bases). Germline V gene lookup returns CDR1 MDHEN and CDR2 SYDVKM. Trimming stripped 3 bases from V and 6 bases from J, with 18 bases between. The CDR3 is made up of 15 amino acids. The CDR3 loop reads CASSFVTGARPEQYF. The CDR3 DNA is TGTGCCAGCAGTTTTGTCACAGGCGCCCGTCCCGAGCAGTACTTC.

J is TRBJ1-1 and V is TRBV28; D unresolved. Per the germline V gene, CDR1 is MDHEN and CDR2 is SYDVKM. The CDR3 loop spans 13 amino acids. V was cut by 7 bases and J by 1 base, with 10 bases left in between. The DNA for the CDR3 is TGTGCCAGCATCCGGGCCGCGAACACTGAAGCTTTCTTT. This sequence encodes CASIRAANTEAFF.

In this sample, this clone turned up once. The chain couples TRBV28 to TRBJ1-1; D gene ambiguous. V lost 3 bases and J 0 bases, leaving 17 bases between the germline ends. CDR3 length: 17 residues. In germline, CDR1 is MDHEN, CDR2 SYDVKM. The CDR3, as DNA: TGTGCCAGCAGTTTTTCGACTACGCTCGAGCTGAACACTGAAGCTTTCTTT. Amino acids: CASSFSTTLELNTEAFF.

This clone was detected once. V usage is TRBV6-5 and J usage is TRBJ2-7; D unresolved. With 2 bases removed from V and 4 bases from J, the gap between germline ends came to 6 bases. CDR1 is MNHEY, CDR2 SVGAGI, per germline. The CDR3 is made up of 12 amino acids. CDR3 loop: CASSYVGYEQYF. DNA for the CDR3: TGTGCCAGCAGTTACGTGGGGTACGAGCAGTACTTC.

In its sample, this clone was seen once. V is TRBV10-3 and J is TRBJ1-1; 11 bases agree with TRBD1. Trimming took 4 bases from V and 2 from J; bases not matched to a gene: 6. The germline V gene encodes CDR1 ENHRY and CDR2 SYGVKD. CDR3 size: 16 residues. The CDR3 loop is CAISGPGTGGNTEAFF. CDR3 DNA sequence: TGTGCCATCAGTGGGCCAGGGACAGGGGGAAACACTGAAGCTTTCTTT.

A few counts support this clone. The chain carries TRBV30 and TRBJ1-5; D ambiguous. There are 13 residues in the CDR3. Trimming shortened V by 1 base and J by 1 base, and 5 bases separated the two germline ends. CDR1 is GTSNPN and CDR2 is SVGIG in the germline V gene (reference sequence). In DNA, the CDR3 is TGTGCCTGGAGTGCGGGGAGCAATCAGCCCCAGCATTTT. It codes for CAWSAGSNQPQHF.

The chain has TRBV28 and TRBJ2-3, with D possibly being TRBD2 (6 bases). Germline V CDR1 and CDR2: MDHEN, SYDVKM. The germline V and J ends were trimmed by 6 bases and 0 bases, with 19 bases remaining between them. The CDR3 contains 17 residues. CDR3 in DNA: TGTGCCAGCAGACCTGGGTGGGGGGTTACTAGCACAGATACGCAGTATTTT. The encoded protein is CASRPGWGVTSTDTQYF.

The CDR3 protein is CASSYRDRYNQPQHF. DNA of the CDR3: TGTGCCAGCAGCTACCGGGACCGCTACAATCAGCCCCAGCATTTT. This chain connects TRBV28 to TRBJ1-5; tentative D call: TRBD1 (5 bases). Germline values: CDR1 MDHEN, CDR2 SYDVKM. This CDR3 has 15 residues. Trimming left V 6 bases short and J 3 bases short, with 15 bases between.

The V gene is TRBV5-1, the J gene TRBJ2-5; 14 nucleotides match TRBD2. With V trimmed by 3 bases and J by 3 bases, 4 bases remained unmatched. Per germline, CDR1 SGHRS and CDR2 YFSETQ. The CDR3 length is 16 residues. CDR3 in DNA: TGCGCCAGCAGCTCCCCGGGACTAGCGGGGGAAGAGACCCAGTACTTC. It translates to CASSSPGLAGEETQYF.

Concerning this clone itself: An end of the junction does not agree with germline; a read error may underlie this. The rearrangement uses TRBV7-9 and TRBJ2-7, with TRBD2 identical over 8 bases. Germline V lookup: CDR1 SEHNR, CDR2 FQNEAQ (reference sequence). This CDR3 has 15 residues. CDR3 in DNA: TGTGCCAGCAGCGTAGCGGGACAACCCTTTGACGAGCAGTACTTC. This gives the protein CASSVAGQPFDEQYF.